One and the same sample provided the 25 T cell receptor beta chains below, sequenced in a study of T cell clonotyping in hematopoietic cell transplantation. TCRdb's table, derived via immunoSEQ multiplex PCR, lists solely in-frame clones and lacks some. Here the sample spans about 27,000 clones, about 94% being singletons. Sequenced sample: peripheral blood mononuclear cells. The receptors originated from a man aged 50-60 years in good health. Some clones in this sample may be carry-over from other donors' samples.

The chain has TRBV7-2 and TRBJ1-1; D unresolved. In germline, CDR1 is SGHTA, CDR2 FQGNSA. Trimming pared 1 base from V and 6 bases from J, leaving 9 bases between. The CDR3 length is 13 residues. The CDR3 nucleotides are TGTGCCAGCAGCTTAGATTGGGGTTCTGAAGCTTTCTTT. Translation gives CASSLDWGSEAFF.

This sequence joins TRBV30 and TRBJ1-2; D is unresolved. Germline-derived CDR1 and CDR2 are GTSNPN and SVGIG (reference sequence). V lost 5 bases and J 4 bases, leaving 8 bases between the germline ends. CDR3 size: 11 residues. The CDR3 protein is CAWGSGYGYTF. The CDR3 DNA reads TGTGCCTGGGGCAGTGGCTATGGCTACACCTTC.

This clone was counted a single time. The rearrangement uses TRBV4-2 and TRBJ1-5; 9 bases agree with TRBD1. Per germline, CDR1 LGHNA and CDR2 YNFKEQ. The CDR3 is 15 amino acids. V gave up 0 bases and J gave up 5 bases; unmatched junction bases: 2. The CDR3: CASSQEGQGDQPQHF. In DNA form, the CDR3 reads TGTGCCAGCAGCCAAGAGGGACAGGGAGATCAGCCCCAGCATTTT.

The rearrangement joins TRBV7-8 to TRBJ1-5; TRBD1 aligns across 7 bases. Trimming took 0 bases from V and 5 from J; bases not matched to a gene: 4. The CDR3 contains 15 residues. Germline V gene sequence: CDR1 SGHVS, CDR2 FQNEAQ. Written as DNA, the CDR3 is TGTGCCAGCAGCTTAGCGGGACAGCACCATCAGCCCCAGCATTTT. The encoded protein is CASSLAGQHHQPQHF.

The rearrangement uses TRBV7-3 and TRBJ2-2; 10 bases are a match to TRBD2. The CDR3 spans 18 residues. Germline lookup yields CDR1 SGHTA and CDR2 FQGTGA. V dropped 1 base and J dropped 0; count of bases not matched to a gene: 5. The CDR3 region is CASSLMASGGPNTGELFF. Written as DNA, the CDR3 is TGTGCCAGCAGCTTAATGGCTAGCGGGGGCCCGAACACCGGGGAGCTGTTTTTT.

The V and J genes are TRBV25-1 and TRBJ2-5; TRBD2 agrees at 13 bases. J was trimmed by 2 bases and V by 6 bases; bases with no gene match: 3. The CDR3 extends over 15 amino acids. Looked up from germline, CDR1 is MGHDK and CDR2 is SYGVNS. CDR3 in amino acids: CASSLGLAGQETQYF. The CDR3 nucleotides are TGTGCCAGCAGCCTGGGACTAGCGGGACAAGAGACCCAGTACTTC.

The V gene is TRBV2, the J gene TRBJ2-5, with 7 bases lining up with TRBD2. V shed 3 bases and J 1 base; nucleotides not matched to a gene: 5. The CDR3 contains 15 residues. From germline, CDR1 is SNHLY and CDR2 FYNNEI. The DNA of the CDR3 is TGTGCCAGCAGTGATGACGGGGGGTCCCAAGAGACCCAGTACTTC. Amino acids: CASSDDGGSQETQYF.

CDR3 loop: CASSETGFNEQYF. CDR3 nucleotide sequence: TGTGCCAGCAGCGAGACAGGATTCAACGAGCAGTACTTC. The chain recombines TRBV5-6 with TRBJ2-7; perhaps TRBD1 as D (6 bases). CDR1 SGHDT and CDR2 YYEEEE come from the germline V gene. The CDR3 covers 13 residues. Trimming took off 4 bases at V and 5 bases at J, with 13 bases between the two ends.

The chain uses TRBV7-5 and TRBJ1-1; the D call of TRBD1 is as the table states it, not checked on the DNA. TRBV7-5 is assigned pseudogene status. CDR3 length: 14 amino acids. The CDR3 coding sequence is TGTGCCAGAAGTCGGGACAGGGGAAGGACTGAAGCTTTCTTT. Protein sequence: CARSRDRGRTEAFF.

This sequence joins TRBV30 and TRBJ1-1; D gene unclear. V gave up 0 bases and J gave up 5 bases, with 10 bases separating them. Per the germline V gene, CDR1 is GTSNPN and CDR2 is SVGIG (reference sequence). The CDR3 runs to 13 residues. CDR3 bases: TGTGCCTGGAGTGTATCCGGTTTTACTGAAGCTTTCTTT. Residues: CAWSVSGFTEAFF.

V usage is TRBV7-9 and J usage is TRBJ1-4; D is perhaps TRBD1 (5 bases). Trimming removed 6 bases at V and 7 bases at J, with 15 bases between. Germline CDR1 and CDR2: SEHNR and FQNEAQ (reference sequence). This CDR3 is built from 14 residues. DNA of the CDR3: TGTGCCAGCAGTCCCCAAACCGGGGCTGAAAAACTGTTTTTT. Translated, it gives CASSPQTGAEKLFF.

The chain combines TRBV10-3 with TRBJ1-3, with 7 bases identical to TRBD1. The CDR3 is 15 amino acids. Germline V gene data show CDR1 as ENHRY and CDR2 as SYGVKD. The junction had 6 bases not matched to a gene; V was cut back by 7 bases and J by 0 bases. As DNA, the CDR3 is TGTGCCATCAAAGGACAGGTCTTCTCTGGAAACACCATATATTTT. It codes for CAIKGQVFSGNTIYF.

The chain is built from TRBV5-1 and TRBJ1-2; D is perhaps TRBD1 (5 bases). CDR1 and CDR2 (germline): SGHRS, YFSETQ. CDR3 size: 14 residues. With 2 bases removed from V and 8 bases from J, the gap between germline ends came to 16 bases. The DNA of the CDR3 is TGCGCCAGCAGCTTAGTAGACGACAGCGGAGGCTACACCTTC. Translation gives CASSLVDDSGGYTF. The variable domain in full, with the rest retrieved from reference TRBV5-1 and TRBJ1-2, is KAGVTQTPRYLIKTRGQQVTLSCSPISGHRSVSWYQQTPGQGLQFLFEYFSETQRNKGNFPGRFSGRQFSNSRSEMNVSTLELGDSALYLCASSLVDDSGGYTFGSGTRLTVV.

V is TRBV19 and J is TRBJ1-4; 8 positions match TRBD1. Germline loops: CDR1 LNHDA, CDR2 SQIVND (reference sequence). The CDR3 is 14 residues long. J lost 3 bases, V lost 5 bases, and 2 bases had no gene match. CDR3 amino acids: CASSVTGANEKLFF. The CDR3 nucleotides are TGTGCCAGTAGTGTGACAGGGGCTAATGAAAAACTGTTTTTT.

This chain connects TRBV25-1 to TRBJ1-6; the D is unclear. With 5 bases removed from V and 6 bases from J, the gap between germline ends came to 11 bases. The germline V gene encodes CDR1 MGHDK and CDR2 SYGVNS. This CDR3 is built from 14 residues. The CDR3 nucleotides read TGTGCCAGCAGTTTTAACAGACGTAATTCACCCCTCCACTTT. It translates to CASSFNRRNSPLHF.

The rearrangement joins TRBV5-6 to TRBJ2-3; tentative D call: TRBD1 (5 bases). CDR3 size: 12 residues. In germline, CDR1 is SGHDT, CDR2 YYEEEE. V lost 4 bases and J lost 6, with 9 bases in between. The CDR3 sequence is CASSQGVDTQYF. The CDR3 DNA reads as TGTGCCAGCAGCCAGGGTGTGGATACGCAGTATTTT. The full variable domain, rest sourced from reference TRBV5-6 and TRBJ2-3, is DAGVTQSPTHLIKTRGQQVTLRCSPKSGHDTVSWYQQALGQGPQFIFQYYEEEERQRGNFPDRFSGHQFPNYSSELNVNALLLGDSALYLCASSQGVDTQYFGPGTRLTVL.

V and J are TRBV5-1 and TRBJ2-2; unclear D gene. Germline V gives CDR1 SGHRS, CDR2 YFSETQ. The CDR3 extends over 15 amino acids. Deletions cut 0 bases from V and 3 bases from J, with 9 bases between. CDR3 residues: CASSLVPVYTGELFF. As DNA, the CDR3 is TGCGCCAGCAGCTTGGTTCCGGTTTACACCGGGGAGCTGTTTTTT.

The chain combines TRBV11-2 with TRBJ2-2, with TRBD1 matching 8 bases. Germline-derived CDR1 and CDR2 are SGHAT and FQNNGV. V was pared by 2 bases and J by 4 bases, with 6 bases of the junction left unmatched. The CDR3 is 16 residues long. The CDR3 sequence is CASSLRTGRGTGELFF. CDR3 coding DNA: TGTGCCAGCAGCTTACGGACAGGGCGAGGCACCGGGGAGCTGTTTTTT.

The CDR3 protein is CASSYGTGGADTQYF. CDR3 sequence (DNA): TGTGCCAGCAGTTACGGGACAGGGGGCGCAGATACGCAGTATTTT. V and J are TRBV6-5 and TRBJ2-3; 12 bases map to TRBD1. This CDR3 comprises 15 residues. Germline V CDR1 and CDR2: MNHEY, SVGAGI. V lost 2 bases and J lost 4; bases outside the gene matches: 1.

The chain has TRBV7-9 and TRBJ2-1; TRBD2 matches 10 bases. CDR1 and CDR2 from the germline V gene are SEHNR and FQNEAQ (reference sequence). V lost 0 bases to trimming and J lost 4 bases; unmatched junction nucleotides: 3. This CDR3 comprises 16 residues. The CDR3 bases are TGTGCCAGCAGCTTAGCACTAGCGGGGACTTACAATGAGCAGTTCTTC. Protein product: CASSLALAGTYNEQFF.

This sequence joins TRBV7-8 and TRBJ1-5; D remains unclear. The CDR3 consists of 14 residues. Deletions cut 3 bases from V and 4 bases from J, with 10 bases between. The V gene's germline CDR1 is SGHVS and CDR2 FQNEAQ. The DNA for the CDR3 is TGTGCCAGCAGCTTTGGACGGAGAAATCAGCCCCAGCATTTT. Its protein is CASSFGRRNQPQHF.

This chain uses TRBV7-2 with TRBJ1-6, with D tentatively TRBD1 (5 bases). Germline V gene sequence: CDR1 SGHTA, CDR2 FQGNSA. The CDR3 is 14 amino acids. Deletions cut 2 bases from V and 8 bases from J, with 10 bases between. The chain's CDR3 is CASSLRRGDSPLHF. CDR3 in DNA: TGTGCCAGCAGCTTAAGGAGGGGAGATTCACCCCTCCACTTT.

The chain has TRBV11-1 and TRBJ2-4; no firm D call. The CDR3 length is 15 residues. The germline V gene encodes CDR1 SGHAT and CDR2 FQDESV (reference sequence). Trimming removed 4 bases from V and 1 base from J, with 11 bases in between. CDR3 in amino acids: CASSSPSSAKNIQYF. Written as DNA, the CDR3 is TGTGCCAGCAGCTCCCCATCGTCGGCCAAAAACATTCAGTACTTC.

CDR3 in amino acids: CASSLVVDRGPEQFF. The DNA of the CDR3 is TGTGCCAGCAGCTTAGTAGTGGACAGGGGGCCTGAGCAGTTCTTC. The chain links TRBV7-2 to TRBJ2-1; 11 bases are shared with TRBD1. Trimming removed 1 base from V and 9 bases from J; junction bases left unmatched: 5. This CDR3 has 15 residues. Germline V gene sequence: CDR1 SGHTA, CDR2 FQGNSA. The complete variable domain, with remaining parts taken from reference TRBV7-2 and TRBJ2-1, reads GAGVSQSPSNKVTEKGKDVELRCDPISGHTALYWYRQSLGQGLEFLIYFQGNSAPDKSGLPSDRFSAERTGGSVSTLTIQRTQQEDSAVYLCASSLVVDRGPEQFFGPGTRLTVL.

The CDR3 here is CASRSGAGLDGGYTF. The CDR3 coding sequence is TGTGCCAGCAGGAGCGGGGCAGGTCTCGATGGTGGCTACACCTTC. This chain links TRBV7-2 with TRBJ1-2, with D possibly TRBD1 on 5 matching bases. CDR1 is SGHTA and CDR2 is FQGNSA in the germline V gene. The CDR3 sequence is 15 residues long. V was pared by 6 bases and J by 7 bases, with 21 bases between.